This record looks at one T cell receptor beta chain sequence and its context. The data originate from a study of shared clonotypes between healthy human individuals. Method: immunoSEQ multiplex PCR; TCRdb's copy keeps in-frame clones and lacks some. The sample lists fewer than 650,000 clones; over 65% were seen once. The TCR was taken from a woman aged 40 to 50 in good health. Some clones in this sample may be carry-over from other donors' samples. The specimen was PBMCs.

The CDR3 is CASRDGLAVYNEQFF. CDR3 nucleotide sequence: TGTGCCTCCAGAGATGGGCTAGCGGTTTACAATGAGCAGTTCTTC. The chain couples TRBV6-6 to TRBJ2-1; the match to TRBD2 covers 7 bases. The V segment lost 11 bases and the J segment 4 bases; nucleotides outside the gene matches: 14. Per germline, CDR1 MNHNY and CDR2 SVGAGI (reference sequence). This CDR3 is 15 amino acids long.